This is a list of T cell receptor beta chains from one sample in a study of technical replicates of blood from several donors. Generated by immunoSEQ multiplex PCR, the TCRdb table keeps only in-frame clones and is missing some. The repertoire consists of around 77,000 clones, with over 85% occurring once and the leading ten covering 0.4% to 0.5%. The sequencing input was T cells isolated from PBMCs. All receptors come from a human donor in good health. Each CDR3 is given with its conserved first and last residue. The order of the fields is V gene, clone size, J gene, D gene, CDR3 protein, CDR3 DNA. D genes are given only for firm matches. Size tells how often a clone was seen (once, few, many) or the class of an expanded clone, and some rows leave it out.

>TRBV11-2|.|TRBJ1-2|TRBD1
CASSLASRGLEGYTF
TGTGCCAGCAGCTTAGCTTCCAGGGGGCTAGAAGGCTACACCTTC
>TRBV27|once|TRBJ2-1|TRBD2
CASTLSMTSDEQFF
TGTGCCAGCACCCTCTCAATGACTAGCGATGAGCAGTTCTTC
>TRBV18|.|TRBJ2-7|TRBD2
CASSSTGTSLSSYEQYF
TGTGCCAGCTCATCAACCGGGACTAGCCTCTCCTCCTACGAGCAGTACTTC
>TRBV4-3|.|TRBJ2-3|.
CASSQVTARDTQYF
TGCGCCAGCAGCCAAGTAACCGCCAGAGATACGCAGTATTTT
>TRBV10-3|.|TRBJ2-7|.
CAISLTENYEQYF
TGTGCCATCAGTCTGACTGAAAACTACGAGCAGTACTTC
>TRBV28|.|TRBJ1-1|TRBD1
CASTTGGTEAFF
TGTGCCAGCACGACAGGGGGCACTGAAGCTTTCTTT
>TRBV18|once|TRBJ1-2|TRBD1
CASSPQRTGGESGYTF
TGTGCCAGCTCACCACAAAGGACAGGGGGCGAGAGCGGCTACACCTTC
>TRBV6-5|.|TRBJ2-3|TRBD2
CASSYLPGLAGDTQYF
TGTGCCAGCAGTTACCTGCCGGGACTAGCGGGAGATACGCAGTATTTT
>TRBV7-7|.|TRBJ2-3|TRBD2
CASSIGLAGSADTQYF
TGTGCCAGCAGCATTGGACTAGCTGGTAGTGCAGATACGCAGTATTTT
>TRBV14|.|TRBJ2-1|.
CASSQVRTNNEQFF
TGTGCCAGCAGCCAAGTCAGAACCAACAATGAGCAGTTCTTC
>TRBV11-3|.|TRBJ1-1|TRBD1
CASSLAGQGIEAFF
TGTGCCAGCAGCTTAGCGGGACAGGGGATTGAAGCTTTCTTT
>TRBV29-1|.|TRBJ1-6|.
CSARTGLSPLHF
TGCAGCGCGCGAACGGGGTTATCACCCCTCCACTTT
>TRBV9|.|TRBJ2-4|.
CASSVGLAPKNIQYF
TGTGCCAGCAGCGTAGGGCTGGCACCGAAAAACATTCAGTACTTC
>TRBV7-3|.|TRBJ1-1|.
CASSLGTSGTEAFF
TGTGCCAGCAGCCTGGGGACAAGTGGGACTGAAGCTTTCTTT
>TRBV15|.|TRBJ2-5|.
CATSSPKRQKRLETQYF
TGTGCCACCAGCAGCCCCAAACGACAAAAGCGGTTGGAGACCCAGTACTTC
>TRBV10-3|.|TRBJ1-1|.
CAISLGAEAFF
TGTGCCATCAGTCTAGGCGCTGAAGCTTTCTTT
>TRBV10-3|once|TRBJ2-7|.
CAISEGQHVDEQYF
TGTGCCATCAGTGAGGGACAGCACGTAGACGAGCAGTACTTC
>TRBV5-5|.|TRBJ1-5|.
CASSLNSHQPQHF
TGTGCCAGCAGCTTGAACAGTCATCAGCCCCAGCATTTT
>TRBV14|.|TRBJ2-3|.
CASSQVSTDTQYF
TGTGCCAGCAGCCAAGTCTCCACAGATACGCAGTATTTT
>TRBV6-5|.|TRBJ2-7|TRBD2
CASSYSSSGSYEQYF
TGTGCCAGCAGTTACTCGTCTAGCGGGAGTTACGAGCAGTACTTC
>TRBV7-2|.|TRBJ2-7|TRBD1
CASSLPDGTGSHEQYF
TGTGCCAGCAGCCTCCCAGATGGGACAGGGTCCCACGAGCAGTACTTC
>TRBV23-1|.|TRBJ1-1|TRBD1
CASSPRTGPYTEAFF
TGCGCCAGCAGTCCGAGGACAGGACCCTACACTGAAGCTTTCTTT
>TRBV6-1|.|TRBJ1-1|.
CASSEWLGGAGLNTEAFF
TGTGCCAGCAGTGAATGGTTAGGGGGGGCAGGGTTAAACACTGAAGCTTTCTTT
>TRBV25-1|.|TRBJ2-7|.
CASNTGTYEQYF
TGTGCCAGCAATACGGGAACCTACGAGCAGTACTTC
>TRBV6-5|.|TRBJ1-1|.
CASSYVAILNTEAFF
TGTGCCAGCAGTTACGTCGCGATCTTGAACACTGAAGCTTTCTTT
>TRBV9|.|TRBJ1-2|TRBD1
CASSVGTGGMYGYTF
TGTGCCAGCAGCGTAGGAACAGGGGGCATGTATGGCTACACCTTC
>TRBV15|.|TRBJ2-1|TRBD2
CATSRAGAYNEQFF
TGTGCCACCAGTAGGGCGGGGGCCTACAATGAGCAGTTCTTC
>TRBV9|.|TRBJ2-7|TRBD2
CASSPTSGYEQYF
TGTGCCAGCAGCCCAACTAGCGGCTACGAGCAGTACTTC
>TRBV28|.|TRBJ2-3|.
CASSLRGSSIGDTQYF
TGTGCCAGCAGTTTACGTGGGAGTTCCATTGGAGATACGCAGTATTTT
>TRBV2|.|TRBJ1-3|.
CASSENGGSSGNTIYF
TGTGCCAGCAGTGAAAATGGCGGGAGCTCTGGAAACACCATATATTTT
>TRBV18|.|TRBJ2-7|TRBD1
CASSQGQGRGEQYF
TGTGCCAGCTCACAAGGACAGGGCCGCGGAGAGCAGTACTTC
>TRBV18|.|TRBJ2-5|TRBD2
CASSPSGLQETQYF
TGTGCCAGCTCCCCTAGCGGCCTCCAAGAGACCCAGTACTTC
>TRBV28|once|TRBJ1-5|.
CASSLFNLQGSNQPQHF
TGTGCCAGCAGTTTATTTAACCTGCAGGGTAGCAATCAGCCCCAGCATTTT
>TRBV28|.|TRBJ2-2|TRBD1
CASSLWTGQGELFF
TGTGCCAGCAGTTTATGGACAGGGCAAGGGGAGCTGTTTTTT
>TRBV30|.|TRBJ2-7|.
CAWRQTAYEQYF
TGTGCCTGGAGGCAGACAGCCTACGAGCAGTACTTC
>TRBV7-9|.|TRBJ2-7|TRBD1
CASSWDSISYEQYF
TGTGCCAGCAGCTGGGACAGCATTTCCTACGAGCAGTACTTC
>TRBV27|once|TRBJ2-5|TRBD2
CASSMGLAGGGQETQYF
TGTGCCAGCAGTATGGGACTAGCGGGAGGAGGGCAAGAGACCCAGTACTTC
>TRBV27|.|TRBJ2-1|.
CASRQGHLGNEQFF
TGTGCCAGCAGGCAGGGGCATTTGGGGAATGAGCAGTTCTTC
>TRBV27|.|TRBJ1-4|.
CASSHRAQREKLFF
TGTGCCAGCAGTCACAGGGCCCAGCGGGAAAAACTGTTTTTT
>TRBV19|few|TRBJ1-2|.
CASSIGQGRGYTF
TGTGCCAGTAGTATAGGTCAGGGTCGGGGCTACACCTTC
>TRBV7-8|.|TRBJ2-3|TRBD1
CASSSKTGVTDTQYF
TGTGCCAGCAGCTCAAAGACAGGGGTTACAGATACGCAGTATTTT
>TRBV11-2|.|TRBJ1-5|.
CASSLVRNQPQHF
TGTGCCAGCAGCTTAGTTCGGAATCAGCCCCAGCATTTT
>TRBV7-6|.|TRBJ2-5|.
CASSPDAGQETQYF
TGTGCCAGCAGCCCAGACGCAGGTCAAGAGACCCAGTACTTC
>TRBV28|once|TRBJ2-1|.
CASSLTGEPHNEQFF
TGTGCCAGCAGTTTAACGGGAGAGCCCCACAATGAGCAGTTCTTC
>TRBV7-8|.|TRBJ1-5|.
CASSPGELYSNQPQHF
TGTGCCAGCAGCCCTGGGGAGCTCTATAGCAATCAGCCCCAGCATTTT
>TRBV7-9|.|TRBJ2-4|.
CASRTGTALAKNIQYF
TGTGCCAGCCGTACAGGCACGGCGTTAGCCAAAAACATTCAGTACTTC
>TRBV2|once|TRBJ2-2|TRBD2
CASRLLAGATGELFF
TGTGCCAGCAGGCTTCTAGCGGGAGCGACCGGGGAGCTGTTTTTT
>TRBV19|.|TRBJ1-1|TRBD1
CASSMTGLAFF
TGTGCCAGTAGTATGACAGGGCTCGCTTTCTTT
>TRBV9|.|TRBJ2-7|TRBD1
CASSTTGEEIYEQYF
TGTGCCAGCAGCACCACAGGGGAAGAGATCTACGAGCAGTACTTC
>TRBV10-3|.|TRBJ1-5|.
CAISEAYNQPQHF
TGTGCCATCAGTGAGGCCTACAATCAGCCCCAGCATTTT
>TRBV11-3|once|TRBJ2-7|.
CASSLETEAAYEQYF
TGTGCCAGCAGCTTAGAGACAGAGGCAGCCTACGAGCAGTACTTC
>TRBV29-1|.|TRBJ2-2|TRBD2
CSALTSDNTGELFF
TGCAGCGCCCTTACTAGCGATAACACCGGGGAGCTGTTTTTT
>TRBV19|.|TRBJ2-7|TRBD2
CASSSLAGVVTYEQYF
TGTGCCAGTAGTAGCCTAGCGGGAGTCGTGACATACGAGCAGTACTTC
>TRBV11-1|.|TRBJ2-7|TRBD1
CASSQLTGGYEQYF
TGTGCCAGCAGCCAACTGACAGGGGGATACGAGCAGTACTTC
>TRBV5-4|.|TRBJ2-7|TRBD2
CASSTLGLADQYF
TGTGCCAGCAGCACCTTAGGACTAGCAGATCAGTACTTC
>TRBV9|.|TRBJ2-1|.
CASSAGARLDNEQFF
TGTGCCAGCAGCGCCGGGGCTAGACTAGACAATGAGCAGTTCTTC